This TCR beta chain was recovered during a study of post-analysis software for immune sequencing data. Study-level background: Recorded subtypes: relapsing-remitting, secondary progressive, progressive-relapsing; some patients unannotated. General study results and limits: Strong same-batch co-clustering of samples appeared with F measure clustering. Those with multiple sclerosis, the patient group, showed significantly lower normalized Chao1 diversity than controls. Patients showed TRBV5-6, TRBV5-1 and TRBV20-1 among a few TRBV segments more frequent than in controls.

This clonotype was observed many times. Its antigen is undetermined. The CDR3 loop spans 13 amino acids. Germline V gene sequence: CDR1 DFQATT, CDR2 SNEGSKA (reference sequence). V lost 5 bases and J lost 4; bases outside the gene matches: 0. cDNA libraries for TCR beta contained unique molecular identifiers. One entry per CDR3 protein results from TCRdb running MiXCR on the PCR reads. Of fewer than 900,000 distinct CDR3 sequences listed, roughly 46% are singletons. The clonotype was recovered from a girl between 10 and 17 years old with multiple sclerosis. Input material: blood. The genes are TRBV20-1 and TRBJ2-5; 14 bases fit TRBD2. CDR3 DNA sequence: TGCAGTGCTGGACTAGCGGGAGGAGAGACCCAGTACTTC. This encodes CSAGLAGGETQYF.